A selection of T cell receptor beta chains follows, all from one sample in a study of T-cell reconstitution after alpha-beta-depleted transplantation in children. TCRdb recomputed calls from the PCR reads with MiXCR, one row per CDR3 protein. This sample carries about 280,000 distinct CDR3 sequences, roughly 12% of them seen once, and the ten largest clones take about 20%. Here the sequenced sample was peripheral blood, taken 180 days after TCRalphabeta/CD19-depleted stem cell transplant. The receptors originated from a male patient between 2 and 10 years old who had a stem cell transplant for chronic granulomatous disease, so the T cells may come from the graft donor. CDR3s include the opening cysteine and the closing phenylalanine or tryptophan. The D gene is left open where the match is weak. Not all rows give a size; the values are once, few, many and, for expanded clones, a class.

d_call	clone_size	v_call	cdr3_length	j_call	cdr3_aa
TRBD2	many	TRBV20-1	17	TRBJ2-7	CSAKTSGALRGTYEQYF
TRBD1	many	TRBV6-5	16	TRBJ2-1	CASSYAGTGGRNEQFF
TRBD1	many	TRBV3-1	16	TRBJ2-1	CASSRTGGDISHEQFF
TRBD1	many	TRBV19	16	TRBJ2-7	CASSIGRGTESYEQYF
.	.	TRBV6-1	14	TRBJ2-2	CASNQVPNTGELFF
.	many	TRBV7-2	12	TRBJ2-1	CASSLNWGDGFF
TRBD2	many	TRBV20-1	17	TRBJ2-1	CSARGLAGVSSYNEQFF
.	many	TRBV7-9	15	TRBJ1-6	CASSPIGANNSPLHF
.	many	TRBV29-1	16	TRBJ2-1	CSVDGKQGSQYNEQFF
.	many	TRBV10-3	13	TRBJ1-3	CAISPYERNTIYF
.	many	TRBV25-1	15	TRBJ1-5	CASSESGGAGQPQHF
.	many	TRBV19	14	TRBJ1-1	CASSLEGGNTEAFF
.	many	TRBV7-2	14	TRBJ2-7	CASSRRSLSYEQYF
TRBD2	many	TRBV20-1	12	TRBJ2-1	CSARQRENEQFF
.	many	TRBV7-6	14	TRBJ2-1	CASSSPGPYNEQFF
TRBD2	.	TRBV7-9	15	TRBJ2-1	CASSTLAPPNNEQFF
TRBD1	many	TRBV2	13	TRBJ2-7	CASCYDRAYEQYF
TRBD2	many	TRBV28	16	TRBJ2-7	CASRTTSGSINYEQYF
TRBD2	many	TRBV12-3/TRBV12-4	14	TRBJ2-3	CASSRLAGGDTQYF
TRBD2	many	TRBV9	16	TRBJ2-3	CASSGSGTSRADTQYF
TRBD1	.	TRBV19	13	TRBJ1-6	CASRRDRNSPLHF
TRBD1	many	TRBV2	14	TRBJ2-7	CASNDRGQRYEQYF
.	many	TRBV10-3	12	TRBJ2-3	CAIKGNTDTQYF
.	many	TRBV5-4	16	TRBJ1-2	CASSKGAPRGYYGYTF
TRBD2	many	TRBV2	15	TRBJ2-7	CASRPGLAGPYEQYF
.	many	TRBV4-2	14	TRBJ2-7	CASSQEQGNYEQYF
.	many	TRBV4-3	16	TRBJ2-1	CASSQGSQLFKDEQFF
.	many	TRBV28	15	TRBJ2-2	CAVSLESVNTGELFF
.	many	TRBV19	13	TRBJ2-6	CASMGYGANVLTF
TRBD1	many	TRBV10-3	13	TRBJ1-2	CAISEGQGLGYTF
TRBD1	many	TRBV29-1	12	TRBJ1-2	CSVEKGARGYTF
TRBD1	many	TRBV5-1	14	TRBJ1-5	CASSLGTGNQPQHF
.	few	TRBV12-3/TRBV12-4	14	TRBJ2-1	CASTHSLSYNEQFF
TRBD2	many	TRBV27	16	TRBJ2-5	CASSLVRTSGGETQYF
.	many	TRBV28	16	TRBJ2-3	CASSLNLHLRTDTQYF
.	many	TRBV6-1	13	TRBJ2-5	CASSPTELETQYF
TRBD2	many	TRBV7-3	15	TRBJ2-1	CASSFGGRAHNEQFF
.	.	TRBV28	15	TRBJ2-5	CASSQTNMYQETQYF
.	many	TRBV4-1	14	TRBJ2-1	CASSQDGGLNEQFF